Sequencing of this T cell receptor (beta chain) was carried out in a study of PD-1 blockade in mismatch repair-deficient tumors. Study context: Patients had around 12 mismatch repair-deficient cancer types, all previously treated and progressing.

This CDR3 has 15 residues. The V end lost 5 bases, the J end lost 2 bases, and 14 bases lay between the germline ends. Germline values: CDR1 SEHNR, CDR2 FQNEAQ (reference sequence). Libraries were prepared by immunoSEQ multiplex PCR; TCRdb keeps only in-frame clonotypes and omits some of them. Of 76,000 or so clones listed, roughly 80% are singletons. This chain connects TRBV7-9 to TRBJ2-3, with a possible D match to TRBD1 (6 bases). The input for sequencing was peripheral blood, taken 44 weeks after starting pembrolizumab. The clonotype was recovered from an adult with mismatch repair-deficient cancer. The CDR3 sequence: CASSPKTGSTDTQYF. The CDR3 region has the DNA TGTGCCAGCAGCCCAAAAACAGGGTCCACAGATACGCAGTATTTT.